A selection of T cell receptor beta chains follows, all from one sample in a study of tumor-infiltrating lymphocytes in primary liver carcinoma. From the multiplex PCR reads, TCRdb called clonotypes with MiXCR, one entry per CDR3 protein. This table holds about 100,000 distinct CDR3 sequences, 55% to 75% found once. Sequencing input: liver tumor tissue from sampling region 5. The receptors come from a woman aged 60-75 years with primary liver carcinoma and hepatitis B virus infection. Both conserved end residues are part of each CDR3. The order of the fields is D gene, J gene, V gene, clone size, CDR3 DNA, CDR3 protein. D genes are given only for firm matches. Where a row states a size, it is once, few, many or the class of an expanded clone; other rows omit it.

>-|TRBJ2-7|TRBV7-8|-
TGTGCCAGCAGCTTCAATCAGGCTCACGAGCAGTATTTC
CASSFNQAHEQYF
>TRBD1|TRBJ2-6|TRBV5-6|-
TGTGCCAGCAGCTTTAGACAGGGCCTCACTAACATCCTGACTTTC
CASSFRQGLTNILTF
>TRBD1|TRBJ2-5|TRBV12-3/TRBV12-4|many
TGTGCCAGCAGCTATAGACAGGGGGGAGGTGAGACCCAGTACTTC
CASSYRQGGGETQYF
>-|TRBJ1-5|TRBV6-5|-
TGTGTCAGCAGTTACGGGCCCAGCCATCAGCCCCAGCACTTT
CVSSYGPSHQPQHF
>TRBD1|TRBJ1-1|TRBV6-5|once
TGTGCCAGCAGTCCGGACAGGACCGTAAGGAACTTT
CASSPDRTVRNF
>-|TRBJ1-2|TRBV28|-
TGTGCCAGCAGTCTACTCAACAAGATCTATGGCTACACCTTC
CASSLLNKIYGYTF
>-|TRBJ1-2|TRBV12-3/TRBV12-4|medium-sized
TGTGCCAGCAGCGAAAGGGGGGGGCGCCCCACAACTAACGTAGGCTACACCTTC
CASSERGGRPTTNVGYTF
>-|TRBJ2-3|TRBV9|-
TGTGCCAGCAGCGTAGCAGAGGGGGTGGCAGATACGCAGTATTTT
CASSVAEGVADTQYF
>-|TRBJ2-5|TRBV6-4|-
TGTGCCAGCCCAGGGCGAGCGACCGGAATCCAAGAGATCCAGTACTTC
CASPGRATGIQEIQYF
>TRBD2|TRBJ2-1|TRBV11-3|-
TGTACCAGAAGCTTACTAGCGGGGGGTTACAATGAGCAGTTCTTC
CTRSLLAGGYNEQFF
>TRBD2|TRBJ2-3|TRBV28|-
TGTACCAGCAGTTTCGGCTGGGGAGGGACAGATACGCAGTATTTT
CTSSFGWGGTDTQYF
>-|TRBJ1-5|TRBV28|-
TGTACCAGCGCATTCGGAACGGGCGGATACCAGCCCCAGCATTTT
CTSAFGTGGYQPQHF
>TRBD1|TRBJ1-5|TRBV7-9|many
TGTGCCAGCAGCCGTGGGGACAGGGGGCAAGGTCAGCCCCAGCATTTT
CASSRGDRGQGQPQHF
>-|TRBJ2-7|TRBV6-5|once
TGTGCCAGCTGTTTGGAACAATCGAGGGAGCAGTACTTC
CASCLEQSREQYF
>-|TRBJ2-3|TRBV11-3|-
TGTGCCAGTAGCCTAACACCCACAGATATGCAGTATTTT
CASSLTPTDMQYF
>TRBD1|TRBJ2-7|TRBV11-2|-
TGTGCCAACAGCTTGGCTCGGGACAGGCAGTACTTC
CANSLARDRQYF
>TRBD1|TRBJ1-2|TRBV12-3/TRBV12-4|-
TGTGCCGACAGCCCCGGACAGGGGGCTAATGGCTACACCTTC
CADSPGQGANGYTF
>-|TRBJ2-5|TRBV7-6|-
TGTGCCAGTAGCTACACAAGGGACCCGCAAGAGACCCAGTACTTC
CASSYTRDPQETQYF
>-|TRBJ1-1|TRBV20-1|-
TGCAGTGCTGGTCCAGGGAAGGGGGCTGAAGCTTTCTTT
CSAGPGKGAEAFF
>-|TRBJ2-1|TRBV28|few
TGTGCCAGTAGCGGTAGCTCCTACAATGAGCAGTTCTTC
CASSGSSYNEQFF
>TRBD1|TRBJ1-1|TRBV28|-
TGTGCCAGCAGTCCTTACTCGGGACAGGGGTTCACTGAAGCTTTCTTT
CASSPYSGQGFTEAFF
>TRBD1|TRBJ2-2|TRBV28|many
TGTGCCAGCAGTTTACGTCTGCGGGACAGGGGGGGGAACACCGGGGAGCTGTTTTTT
CASSLRLRDRGGNTGELFF
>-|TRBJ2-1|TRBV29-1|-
TGCAGCGTTAAACTGGCAGGATCCGGCAATGAACAGTTCTTC
CSVKLAGSGNEQFF
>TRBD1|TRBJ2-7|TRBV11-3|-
TGTGTCAGCAGCCCCGGGACAGGGGGCAACTACGTGAAGCACTTC
CVSSPGTGGNYVKHF
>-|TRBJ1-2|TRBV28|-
TGTGCCAGCAGTGTCGGGGGGGCCCGGGGGTATGTCTACACCTTT
CASSVGGARGYVYTF
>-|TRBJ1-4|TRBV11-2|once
TGTGTCAGCAACTTATCGGGGATCCCAAATGAAAAACTGTTTTTT
CVSNLSGIPNEKLFF
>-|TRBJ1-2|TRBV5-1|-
TGCGCCAGCAGCCCCGGTTTCGGGTCCATGAAGGGCTACACCTTC
CASSPGFGSMKGYTF
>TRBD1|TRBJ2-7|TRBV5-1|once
TGCGCCGGCAGCCAAAACACAGGGGTCGAGCAGTACTTC
CAGSQNTGVEQYF
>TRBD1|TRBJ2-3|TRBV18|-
TGTGCCAGCTCGTTCAGCGACAGGGAAGATACGCAGTATTTT
CASSFSDREDTQYF
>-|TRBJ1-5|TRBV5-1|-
TGCGCCAGCAGCTTGTACGAGGATAGCAATCGGCCCCAGCATTTT
CASSLYEDSNRPQHF
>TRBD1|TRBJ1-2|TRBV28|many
TGTGCCAGCAGTAACTCCGGGACAGTTAACTATGGCTACACCTTC
CASSNSGTVNYGYTF
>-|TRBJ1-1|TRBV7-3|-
TGTGCCAGCAGCCCGAAGGGGGGGGGCAACACTGAAACTTTCTTT
CASSPKGGGNTETFF
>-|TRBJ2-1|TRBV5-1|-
TGCGACAGCAGCCCCTTGGGGGTCGGTGAGCAGTTCTTC
CDSSPLGVGEQFF
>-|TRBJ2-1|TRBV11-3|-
TGTGCCAGCAGCTTAGTCATTAACTACAATGAGCAGTTCTTC
CASSLVINYNEQFF
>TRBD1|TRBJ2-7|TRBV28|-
TGTGCCAGCAGTCGACAGGGATCACGCTCCCACGAGCCGTACTTC
CASSRQGSRSHEPYF
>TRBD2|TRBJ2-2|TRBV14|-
TGTGCCAGGAGCCACGGACTAGCGGGCACCGGGGAGCAGTTTTTT
CARSHGLAGTGEQFF
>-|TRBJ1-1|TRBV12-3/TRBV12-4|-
TGTGCTAGCAGTTTCCCTCAGGCGAGGAACACTGAAGCTTTCTTT
CASSFPQARNTEAFF
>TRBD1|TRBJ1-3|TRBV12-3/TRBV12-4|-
TGTGCCAGCAATCCCCGGACAGGGACGGACACCGTATATTTT
CASNPRTGTDTVYF
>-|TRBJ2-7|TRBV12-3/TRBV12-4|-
TGTGCCAGCAGCCCGACTAGATACGAGCGGTACTTC
CASSPTRYERYF
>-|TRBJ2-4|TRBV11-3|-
TGTGCCAGCAGCATCGAGGGGACCCGCAAAAACATTCAGTGCTTC
CASSIEGTRKNIQCF
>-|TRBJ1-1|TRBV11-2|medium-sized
TGTGCCAGCAGCTCCCGACCGACGCGAGGGGCGAACACTGAAGCTTTCTTT
CASSSRPTRGANTEAFF
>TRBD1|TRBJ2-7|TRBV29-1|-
TGCAGCGCCAGAAGGGACAGGGAGGGCTACGCGCTGTACTTC
CSARRDREGYALYF
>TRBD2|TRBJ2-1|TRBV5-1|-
TGCGCCAGCAGCCCCAGGACTAGCGGGACCGGTGGGCAGTTCTTC
CASSPRTSGTGGQFF
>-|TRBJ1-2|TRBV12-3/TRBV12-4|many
TGTGCCAGCAGTTTAGCGCAGGGCTATGGCTACACCTTC
CASSLAQGYGYTF
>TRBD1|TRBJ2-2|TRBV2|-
TGTGCCACCTCGACAGGGGACGGAGGGAACACCGGGGAGCTGTTTTTT
CATSTGDGGNTGELFF
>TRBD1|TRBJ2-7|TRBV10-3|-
TGTGCCATCTGTGCGGACAGGGTCGGGTACGAGCAGTACTTC
CAICADRVGYEQYF
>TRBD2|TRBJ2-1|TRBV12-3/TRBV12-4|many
TGTGCCAGCAGTTCGACGGGAGGGCTCGGTGAGCAGTTCTTC
CASSSTGGLGEQFF
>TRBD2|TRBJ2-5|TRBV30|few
TGTGCCTGGAGTACCGGGACTAGCGGGAGAGAGACCCAGTACTTC
CAWSTGTSGRETQYF
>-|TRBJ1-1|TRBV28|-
TGTGCCAGCAGACGTCTGGGGACTGAAGCTTTCTTT
CASRRLGTEAFF
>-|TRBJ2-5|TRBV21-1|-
TGTGCCAGCAGCAAAGAGGGGACGGAACCAGAGACCCAGTACTTC
CASSKEGTEPETQYF
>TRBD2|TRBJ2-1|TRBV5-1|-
TGTGCCAGCAGCTTGACACTAGCGGGAGCCAATGGGCAGTTCTTC
CASSLTLAGANGQFF
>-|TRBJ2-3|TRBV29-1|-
TGCAGCCTTGTTTTCGCAGGTAACACAGATACGCAGTATTTT
CSLVFAGNTDTQYF
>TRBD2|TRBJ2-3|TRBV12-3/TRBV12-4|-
TGTGCCAGCAGGGATGGGACTAGCGGGAGGGGGAGCATTGATACGCAGTATTTT
CASRDGTSGRGSIDTQYF
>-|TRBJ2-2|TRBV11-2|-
TGTGCCAGCAGCTCCCTACTAGTGGATAATACAGGGGAGCTGTTTTTT
CASSSLLVDNTGELFF